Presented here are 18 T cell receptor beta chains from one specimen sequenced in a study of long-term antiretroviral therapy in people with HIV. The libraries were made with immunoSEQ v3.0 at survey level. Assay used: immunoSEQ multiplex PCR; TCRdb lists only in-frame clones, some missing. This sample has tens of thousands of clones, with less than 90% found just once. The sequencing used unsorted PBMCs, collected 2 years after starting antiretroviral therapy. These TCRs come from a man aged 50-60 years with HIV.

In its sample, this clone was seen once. CDR3 sequence: CASSTGETYYGYTF. In DNA form, the CDR3 reads TGCGCCAGCTCCACAGGGGAAACTTACTATGGCTACACCTTC. The rearrangement joins TRBV5-1 to TRBJ1-2; 7 bases are shared with TRBD1. Germline values: CDR1 SGHRS, CDR2 YFSETQ. The CDR3 has 14 amino acids. V lost 7 bases and J lost 3; bases outside the gene matches: 9.

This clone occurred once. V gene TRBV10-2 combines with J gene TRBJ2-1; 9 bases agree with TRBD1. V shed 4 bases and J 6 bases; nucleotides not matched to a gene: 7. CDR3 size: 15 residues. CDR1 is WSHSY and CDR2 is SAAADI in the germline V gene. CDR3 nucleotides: TGCGCCAGCAGTGCACTTCCGGACAGGGGCAATGAGCAGTTCTTC. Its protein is CASSALPDRGNEQFF.

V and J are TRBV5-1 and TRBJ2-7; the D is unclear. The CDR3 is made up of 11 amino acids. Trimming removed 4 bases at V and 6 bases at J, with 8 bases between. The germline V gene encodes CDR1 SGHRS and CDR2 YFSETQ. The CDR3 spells CASSVSGEQYF. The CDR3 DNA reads TGCGCCAGCAGCGTCAGTGGCGAGCAGTACTTC.

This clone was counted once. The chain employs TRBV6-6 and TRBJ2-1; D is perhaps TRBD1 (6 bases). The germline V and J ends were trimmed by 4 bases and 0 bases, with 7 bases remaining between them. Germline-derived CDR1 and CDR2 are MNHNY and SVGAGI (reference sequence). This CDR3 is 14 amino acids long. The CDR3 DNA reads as TGTGCCAGCAGTTCCAGGGGCTCCTACAATGAGCAGTTCTTC. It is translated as CASSSRGSYNEQFF.

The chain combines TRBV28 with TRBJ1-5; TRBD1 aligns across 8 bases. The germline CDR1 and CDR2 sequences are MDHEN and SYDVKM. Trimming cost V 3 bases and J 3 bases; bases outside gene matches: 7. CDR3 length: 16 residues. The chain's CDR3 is CASSLQGAIVNQPQHF. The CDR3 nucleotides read TGTGCCAGCAGTTTGCAGGGGGCCATCGTCAATCAGCCCCAGCATTTT.

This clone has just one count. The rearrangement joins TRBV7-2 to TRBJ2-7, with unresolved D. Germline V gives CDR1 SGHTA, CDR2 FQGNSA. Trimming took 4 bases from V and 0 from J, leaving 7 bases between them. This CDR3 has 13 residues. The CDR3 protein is CASSSSISYEQYF. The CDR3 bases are TGTGCCAGCAGCTCCTCGATCTCCTACGAGCAGTACTTC.

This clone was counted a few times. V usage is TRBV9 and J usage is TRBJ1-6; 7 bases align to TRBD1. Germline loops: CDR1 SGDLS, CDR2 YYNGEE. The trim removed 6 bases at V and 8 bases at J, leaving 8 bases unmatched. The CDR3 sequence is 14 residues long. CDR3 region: CASTRQGVDSPLHF. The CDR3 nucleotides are TGTGCCAGCACGAGACAGGGTGTGGATTCACCCCTCCACTTT.

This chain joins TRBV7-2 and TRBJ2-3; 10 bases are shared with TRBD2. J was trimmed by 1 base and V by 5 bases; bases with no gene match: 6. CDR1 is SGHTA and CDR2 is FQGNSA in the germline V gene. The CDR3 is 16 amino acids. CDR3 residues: CASSQGLAGGTDTQYF. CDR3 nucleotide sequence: TGTGCCAGCAGCCAAGGGCTAGCGGGGGGCACAGATACGCAGTATTTT.

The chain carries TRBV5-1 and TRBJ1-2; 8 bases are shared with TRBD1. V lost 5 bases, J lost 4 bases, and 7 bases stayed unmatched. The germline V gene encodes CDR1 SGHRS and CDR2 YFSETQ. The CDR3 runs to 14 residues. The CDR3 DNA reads TGCGCCAGCAGTTTTGGACAGGGACTCTATGGCTACACCTTC. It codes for CASSFGQGLYGYTF.

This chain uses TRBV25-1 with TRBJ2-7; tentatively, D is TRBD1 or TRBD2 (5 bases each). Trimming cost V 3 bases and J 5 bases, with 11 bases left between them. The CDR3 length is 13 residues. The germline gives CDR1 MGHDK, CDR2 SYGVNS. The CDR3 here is CASSDFGDHEQYF. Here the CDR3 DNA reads TGTGCCAGCAGTGACTTCGGGGACCACGAGCAGTACTTC.

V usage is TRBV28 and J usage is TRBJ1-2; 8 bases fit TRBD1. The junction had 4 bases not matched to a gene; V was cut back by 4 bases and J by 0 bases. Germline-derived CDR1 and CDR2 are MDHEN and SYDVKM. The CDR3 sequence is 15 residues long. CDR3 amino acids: CASSSWDRSNYGYTF. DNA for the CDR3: TGTGCCAGCAGTTCCTGGGACAGGTCTAACTATGGCTACACCTTC.

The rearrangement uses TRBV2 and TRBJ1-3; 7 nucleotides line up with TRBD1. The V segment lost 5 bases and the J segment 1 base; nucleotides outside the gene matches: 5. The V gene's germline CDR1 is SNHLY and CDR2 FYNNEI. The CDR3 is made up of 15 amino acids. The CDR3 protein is CASSQTGLSGNTIYF. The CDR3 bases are TGTGCCAGCAGTCAGACAGGGCTTTCTGGAAACACCATATATTTT.

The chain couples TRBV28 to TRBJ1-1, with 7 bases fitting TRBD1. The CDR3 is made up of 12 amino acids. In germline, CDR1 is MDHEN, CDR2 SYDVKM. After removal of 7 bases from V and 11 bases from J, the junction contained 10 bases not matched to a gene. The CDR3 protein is CASTSTGAVAFF. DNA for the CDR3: TGTGCCAGCACTTCTACAGGGGCAGTGGCTTTCTTT.

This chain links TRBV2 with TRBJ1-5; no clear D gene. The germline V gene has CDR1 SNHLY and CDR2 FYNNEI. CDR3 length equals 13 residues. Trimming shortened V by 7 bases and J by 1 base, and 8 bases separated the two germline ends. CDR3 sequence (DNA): TGTGCCAGCAAAGGGCAGAGCAATCAGCCCCAGCATTTT. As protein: CASKGQSNQPQHF.

The CDR3 spells CASSLGAGHQPQHF. The CDR3 DNA reads TGTGCCAGCAGTTTAGGGGCAGGTCACCAGCCCCAGCATTTT. The V gene is TRBV27, the J gene TRBJ1-5; tentatively, D is TRBD1 (5 bases). Trimming cost V 2 bases and J 7 bases, with 12 bases left between them. The CDR3 totals 14 residues. Germline V lookup: CDR1 MNHEY, CDR2 SMNVEV (reference sequence).

The CDR3: CASSYSGLQETQYF. In DNA form, the CDR3 reads TGTGCCAGCAGTTACTCCGGGCTGCAAGAGACCCAGTACTTC. The J gene is TRBJ2-5, the V gene TRBV6-5; no clear D. Trimming stripped 0 bases from V and 2 bases from J, with 7 bases between. CDR1 and CDR2 (germline): MNHEY, SVGAGI. This CDR3 spans 14 amino acids.

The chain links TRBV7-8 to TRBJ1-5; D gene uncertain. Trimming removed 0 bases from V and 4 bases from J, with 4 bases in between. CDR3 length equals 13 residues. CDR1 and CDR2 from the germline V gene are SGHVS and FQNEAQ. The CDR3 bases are TGTGCCAGCAGCTTAGCATCTAATCAGCCCCAGCATTTT. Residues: CASSLASNQPQHF.

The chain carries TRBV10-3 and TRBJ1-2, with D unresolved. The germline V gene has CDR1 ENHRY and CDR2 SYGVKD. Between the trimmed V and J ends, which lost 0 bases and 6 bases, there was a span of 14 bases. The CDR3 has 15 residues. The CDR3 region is CAISESGRVKDGYTF. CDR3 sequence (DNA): TGTGCCATCAGTGAGTCAGGACGGGTTAAGGATGGCTACACCTTC.